The TCR beta chain under discussion was sequenced for a study of naive and memory T cell subsets. Notes on the study in general: Naive repertoires, especially CD8, held a few larger clonotypes, possibly memory cells re-expressing CD45RA.

Four subsets defined by CD45RA and CD27 were sorted after CD3, CD4, CD8 and live/dead staining. The beta constant-region primer was an equimolar mix of two oligonucleotides covering TRBC1 and TRBC2. Nested alpha and beta constant-region primers with the SP2 primer drove four PCR rounds on ligated cDNA. One entry per CDR3 protein results from TCRdb running MiXCR on the UMI-ligation and nested PCR reads. The table records approximately 140,000 distinct CDR3 sequences, roughly 20% of them present only once. This clonotype appeared a few times. What it recognizes is unknown. V lost 5 bases, J lost 6 bases, and 10 bases stayed unmatched. The CDR3 is 14 amino acids. Germline V gene lookup returns CDR1 MNHEY and CDR2 SVGAGI.

This clonotype was obtained from a human donor in good health. The sequenced material came from naive CD4+ T cells from blood. The chain employs TRBV6-5 and TRBJ2-7; 7 bases align to TRBD1. CDR3 amino acids: CASSHRDSIREQYF. CDR3 coding DNA: TGTGCCAGCAGTCACCGGGACAGCATACGCGAGCAGTACTTC.